The next 5 T cell receptor beta chains were all read from a single sample in a study of T cell responses to AZD1222 COVID-19 vaccine. This table comes from immunoSEQ multiplex PCR, and its TCRdb copy is limited to in-frame clones, with some not included. The sample contains 83,000 or so clones, 86% of which appear only once. The material sequenced was peripheral blood, taken on day 0 of AZD1222 vaccination. The origin of the receptors is an adult in good health.

This chain connects TRBV10-2 to TRBJ2-3; 9 bases line up with TRBD2. The CDR3 extends over 15 amino acids. V gave up 6 bases and J gave up 0 bases; unmatched junction bases: 4. Germline CDR1 is WSHSY and CDR2 is SAAADI. CDR3 DNA sequence: TGCGCCAGCAGCCCTAGCGGGGCTAGCACAGATACGCAGTATTTT. The encoded protein is CASSPSGASTDTQYF.

V and J are TRBV7-2 and TRBJ1-1; 9 bases agree with TRBD1. Germline V gene lookup returns CDR1 SGHTA and CDR2 FQGNSA. The CDR3 extends over 14 amino acids. The junction had 4 bases not matched to a gene; V was cut back by 3 bases and J by 5 bases. CDR3 loop: CASSFSDRGTEAFF. CDR3 nucleotides: TGTGCCAGCAGCTTCTCCGACAGGGGGACTGAAGCTTTCTTT.

The J gene is TRBJ1-1, the V gene TRBV9; D ambiguous. This CDR3 has 13 amino acids. The germline V and J ends were trimmed by 3 bases and 0 bases, with 6 bases remaining between them. From germline, CDR1 is SGDLS and CDR2 YYNGEE. The CDR3 DNA is TGTGCCAGCAGCGAGGGTATGAACACTGAAGCTTTCTTT. It encodes CASSEGMNTEAFF.

V gene TRBV20-1 combines with J gene TRBJ2-3; no firm D call. Germline assignment: CDR1 DFQATT and CDR2 SNEGSKA (reference sequence). This CDR3 comprises 11 residues. Trimming took 1 base from V and 9 from J, leaving 8 bases between them. For the CDR3, the DNA is TGCAGTGCTAGAGGAGGTTACACGCAGTATTTT. Its translation is CSARGGYTQYF.

The genes are TRBV5-6 and TRBJ1-1, with D unclear. V lost 4 bases to trimming and J lost 8 bases, with 18 bases between them. Germline CDR1 SGHDT, CDR2 YYEEEE. This CDR3 region has 14 residues. The CDR3 sequence is CASSALDPVPEAFF. As DNA, the CDR3 is TGTGCCAGCAGCGCCCTCGACCCCGTCCCCGAAGCTTTCTTT. The full variable domain, in which reference TRBV5-6 and TRBJ1-1 provide the parts outside the CDR3, is DAGVTQSPTHLIKTRGQQVTLRCSPKSGHDTVSWYQQALGQGPQFIFQYYEEEERQRGNFPDRFSGHQFPNYSSELNVNALLLGDSALYLCASSALDPVPEAFFGQGTRLTVV.